This T cell receptor (beta chain) originates from a study of PD-L1 blockade in urothelial cancer. Study background: Study patients had been treated with 0 to 3 previous chemotherapy regimens. Reported median T cell count for blood samples was 120,000 to 150,000. Blood drawn 3 weeks (second dose) and 6 weeks after treatment start was analyzed.

The data were produced by immunoSEQ multiplex PCR, yet TCRdb's version contains in-frame clones alone and is incomplete. Here the sample spans about 100,000 clones, about 85% being singletons. The CDR3 has 15 residues. The germline gives CDR1 MNHEY, CDR2 SMNVEV (reference sequence). V trimming: 3 bases; J trimming: 2 bases; junction bases outside the gene matches: 3. The sequenced sample was PBMCs, obtained around atezolizumab (anti-PD-L1) treatment. This clonotype originated in a man aged 50-59 years with urothelial cancer. The rearrangement uses TRBV27 and TRBJ2-7, with TRBD2 identical over 11 bases. The CDR3 reads CASSFGTSGPYEQYF. In nucleotides, the CDR3 is TGTGCCAGCAGTTTCGGGACTAGCGGTCCCTACGAGCAGTACTTC.